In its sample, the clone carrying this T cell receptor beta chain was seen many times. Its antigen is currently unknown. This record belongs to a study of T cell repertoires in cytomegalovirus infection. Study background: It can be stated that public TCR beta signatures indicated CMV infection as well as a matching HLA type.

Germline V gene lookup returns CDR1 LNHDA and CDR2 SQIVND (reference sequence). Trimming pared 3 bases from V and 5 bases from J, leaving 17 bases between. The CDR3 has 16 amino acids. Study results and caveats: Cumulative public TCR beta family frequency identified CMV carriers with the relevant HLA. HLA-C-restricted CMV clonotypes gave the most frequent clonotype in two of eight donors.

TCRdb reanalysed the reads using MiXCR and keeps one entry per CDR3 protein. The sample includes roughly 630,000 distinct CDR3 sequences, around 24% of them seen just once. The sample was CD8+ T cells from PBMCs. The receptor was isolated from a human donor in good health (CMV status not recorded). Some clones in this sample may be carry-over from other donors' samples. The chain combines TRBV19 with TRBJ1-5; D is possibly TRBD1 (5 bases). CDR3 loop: CASSMKFRDGHQPQHF. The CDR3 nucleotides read TGTGCCAGTAGTATGAAATTCCGGGACGGCCATCAGCCCCAGCATTTT.